This passage covers 28 T cell receptor beta chains from one sample sequenced in a study of cytomegalovirus exposure and HLA in healthy donors. The PCR used 60 Vbeta and 13 Jbeta primers. Method: immunoSEQ multiplex PCR; TCRdb's copy keeps in-frame clones and lacks some. The table lists about 120,000 clones, 75% to 85% of them singletons. Sequencing input: PBMCs. The receptors originated from a male donor in good health and CMV-seropositive.

The chain links TRBV7-2 to TRBJ1-2; D not certain. CDR3 length equals 16 residues. Germline lookup yields CDR1 SGHTA and CDR2 FQGNSA. V dropped 2 bases and J dropped 8 bases, with 21 bases sitting between them. In DNA, the CDR3 is TGTGCCAGCAGCTTACCCGGCGGGCAACCAATCTCGGGCTACACCTTC. This encodes CASSLPGGQPISGYTF.

The genes are TRBV2 and TRBJ1-2; 8 bases map to TRBD1. This CDR3 comprises 17 residues. The V gene end was trimmed by 8 bases and the J gene end by 1 base; junction bases not matched to a gene: 15. From germline, CDR1 is SNHLY and CDR2 FYNNEI. CDR3 DNA sequence: TGTGCCAGCCGTGGAATGGACAGGGCGGCTGGTAACTATGGCTACACCTTC. Translating it yields CASRGMDRAAGNYGYTF.

Details on this clone: A junction boundary mismatches the germline segment, possibly from a read error. The rearrangement links TRBV20-1 to TRBJ2-7; 10 nucleotides agree with TRBD2. The length of the CDR3 is 11 residues. Germline V gene lookup returns CDR1 DFQATT and CDR2 SNEGSKA (reference sequence). CDR3 region: CSTSGTYEQYF. The DNA of the CDR3 is TGCAGTACTAGCGGGACCTACGAGCAGTACTTC.

V is TRBV19 and J is TRBJ2-1; 7 bases are shared with TRBD2. Germline CDR1 LNHDA, CDR2 SQIVND (reference sequence). The junction had 9 bases not matched to a gene; V was cut back by 4 bases and J by 6 bases. The CDR3 sequence is 15 residues long. The CDR3 sequence: CASSKAGARGNEQFF. CDR3 bases: TGTGCCAGTAGTAAGGCGGGAGCGAGAGGCAATGAGCAGTTCTTC.

The chain joins TRBV19 to TRBJ2-7, with TRBD1 as a possible D gene (5 bases). The germline V and J ends were trimmed by 2 bases and 4 bases, with 15 bases remaining between them. CDR3 length equals 15 residues. CDR1 is LNHDA and CDR2 is SQIVND in the germline V gene (reference sequence). The CDR3 sequence: CASSIRRQGGYEQYF. CDR3 bases: TGTGCCAGTAGTATAAGGCGCCAGGGTGGGTACGAGCAGTACTTC.

This chain links TRBV6-1 with TRBJ2-7; TRBD2 agrees at 14 bases. The CDR3 contains 18 residues. Unmatched junction bases numbered 9, after V lost 2 bases and J lost 3 bases. The germline gives CDR1 MNHNS, CDR2 SASEGT. The CDR3 sequence is CASSEKRGLAGGVYEQYF. In nucleotides, the CDR3 is TGTGCCAGCAGTGAAAAGAGAGGACTAGCGGGAGGTGTCTACGAGCAGTACTTC.

The chain combines TRBV5-1 with TRBJ2-7; 8 bases are shared with TRBD2. The CDR3 sequence is 18 residues long. CDR1 SGHRS and CDR2 YFSETQ come from the germline V gene. The V and J ends lost 2 bases and 5 bases, in that order; junction bases with no gene match: 18. DNA for the CDR3: TGCGCCAGCAGCTTTTGGCACCAACGAGCGGGAGAAGCGAACGAGCAGTACTTC. Residues: CASSFWHQRAGEANEQYF.

J is TRBJ1-5 and V is TRBV18; no reliable D call. Germline assignment: CDR1 KGHSH and CDR2 LQKENI. This CDR3 spans 14 amino acids. The germline V and J ends were trimmed by 3 bases and 4 bases, with 10 bases remaining between them. CDR3 region: CASSPPEKNQPQHF. The CDR3 nucleotides are TGTGCCAGCTCACCTCCTGAGAAAAATCAGCCCCAGCATTTT. Complete variable domain (other parts from reference TRBV18 and TRBJ1-5): NAGVMQNPRHLVRRRGQEARLRCSPMKGHSHVYWYRQLPEEGLKFMVYLQKENIIDESGMPKERFSAEFPKEGPSILRIQQVVRGDSAAYFCASSPPEKNQPQHFGDGTRLSIL.

In its sample, this clone was seen once. This rearrangement joins TRBV14 to TRBJ2-3; no clear D gene. Germline V gives CDR1 SGHDN, CDR2 FVKESK. The CDR3 extends over 14 amino acids. Trimming removed 0 bases at V and 4 bases at J, with 8 bases between. CDR3 amino acids: CASSQDLRSDTQYF. DNA of the CDR3: TGTGCCAGCAGCCAAGATCTACGGTCAGATACGCAGTATTTT.

This clone was recorded once. The chain joins TRBV7-2 to TRBJ2-7; tentatively, D is TRBD1 (5 bases). V gave up 7 bases and J gave up 4 bases, with 17 bases separating them. Germline CDR1 is SGHTA and CDR2 is FQGNSA. This CDR3 contains 14 residues. The CDR3 here is CASTEGVNRYEQYF. The CDR3 region has the DNA TGTGCCAGCACCGAAGGGGTAAATCGATACGAGCAGTACTTC.

The rearrangement joins TRBV11-2 to TRBJ2-5; weak D call: TRBD2 (7 bases). Germline lookup yields CDR1 SGHAT and CDR2 FQNNGV. V was pared by 4 bases and J by 5 bases, with 17 bases between. The CDR3 has 15 amino acids. CDR3 DNA: TGTGCCAGCAGCTCCCGAGGGGGGGAGCGGGAGACCCAGTACTTC. It translates to CASSSRGGERETQYF.

V is TRBV5-1 and J is TRBJ2-6; 9 nucleotides match TRBD1. J gave up 4 bases and V 2 bases, and 16 bases lay outside the gene matches. Germline CDR1 SGHRS, CDR2 YFSETQ. The CDR3 extends over 20 amino acids. CDR3 nucleotides: TGCGCCAGCAGCTTTGCCGGCAGCAGGGGACAGGGCCCAGGGGCCAACGTCCTGACTTTC. Amino acid sequence: CASSFAGSRGQGPGANVLTF. The variable domain in full, completed from reference TRBV5-1 and TRBJ2-6, reads KAGVTQTPRYLIKTRGQQVTLSCSPISGHRSVSWYQQTPGQGLQFLFEYFSETQRNKGNFPGRFSGRQFSNSRSEMNVSTLELGDSALYLCASSFAGSRGQGPGANVLTFGAGSRLTVL.

The rearrangement links TRBV9 to TRBJ2-3; TRBD1 agrees at 9 bases. V lost 0 bases, J lost 4 bases, and 6 bases stayed unmatched. This CDR3 is 16 amino acids long. Germline lookup yields CDR1 SGDLS and CDR2 YYNGEE. The CDR3 protein is CASSVARWTGADTQYF. The CDR3 nucleotides are TGTGCCAGCAGCGTAGCTAGGTGGACAGGGGCAGATACGCAGTATTTT.

The V call is TRBV28, the J call TRBJ1-2, with a tentative D call TRBD1 (5 bases). V shed 10 bases and J shed 8 bases, with 14 bases lying between them. This CDR3 is built from 11 residues. Germline V gene data show CDR1 as MDHEN and CDR2 as SYDVKM. This CDR3 is CATLRGDGYTF. In nucleotides, the CDR3 is TGTGCCACCTTACGGGGGGACGGCTACACCTTC.

V and J are TRBV5-6 and TRBJ2-2; tentatively, D is TRBD1 (5 bases). The V and J ends lost 4 bases and 5 bases respectively, with 15 bases between them. Germline loops: CDR1 SGHDT, CDR2 YYEEEE. The CDR3 sequence is 15 residues long. CDR3 DNA: TGTGCCAGCAGCCTTCCAGGGTCAGGGACCGGGGAGCTGTTTTTT. Protein product: CASSLPGSGTGELFF.

The CDR3 nucleotides are TGTGCCAGTAGTATCGAGGGAATCGGCGAGCAGTACTTC. This encodes CASSIEGIGEQYF. The genes are TRBV19 and TRBJ2-7; D perhaps matches TRBD2 (5 bases). The V end was cut by 3 bases, the J end by 6 bases, with 12 bases between. The CDR3 runs 13 residues. Germline V gene lookup returns CDR1 LNHDA and CDR2 SQIVND (reference sequence).

V is TRBV18 and J is TRBJ2-2; D possibly corresponds to TRBD1 (6 bases). CDR1 is KGHSH and CDR2 is LQKENI in the germline V gene. CDR3 length equals 14 residues. The ends were cut back, 4 bases at V and 6 bases at J, with 12 bases in the middle. DNA for the CDR3: TGTGCCAGCTCACTCCACAGGGCGGCCGGGGAGCTGTTTTTT. Translated: CASSLHRAAGELFF.

The chain combines TRBV4-3 with TRBJ1-2; a possible D gene is TRBD1 (6 bases). The CDR3 is made up of 15 amino acids. V shed 3 bases and J shed 6 bases, with 17 bases lying between them. Germline CDR1 reads LGHNA; CDR2 reads YSLEER. The CDR3 nucleotides are TGCGCCAGCAGCCACGAACAGGGCATTATGGATGGCTACACCTTC. This gives the protein CASSHEQGIMDGYTF.

The J gene is TRBJ2-1, the V gene TRBV9; 15 bases are a match to TRBD2. Germline-derived CDR1 and CDR2 are SGDLS and YYNGEE. V shed 3 bases and J 6 bases; nucleotides not matched to a gene: 7. This CDR3 is built from 17 residues. CDR3 region: CASSGTSGRAETNEQFF. The CDR3 DNA reads TGTGCCAGCAGCGGGACTAGCGGGAGGGCCGAGACCAATGAGCAGTTCTTC.

The chain couples TRBV9 to TRBJ1-1, with D possibly TRBD1 on 5 matching bases. Germline assignment: CDR1 SGDLS and CDR2 YYNGEE. The CDR3 totals 13 residues. The ends were cut back, 0 bases at V and 8 bases at J, with 11 bases in the middle. CDR3: CASSVDSRTEAFF. Here the CDR3 DNA reads TGTGCCAGCAGCGTAGATAGTCGGACAGAAGCTTTCTTT. Together with reference TRBV9 and TRBJ1-1, the CDR3 gives the full variable domain: DSGVTQTPKHLITATGQRVTLRCSPRSGDLSVYWYQQSLDQGLQFLIQYYNGEERAKGNILERFSAQQFPDLHSELNLSSLELGDSALYFCASSVDSRTEAFFGQGTRLTVV.

The rearrangement joins TRBV9 to TRBJ2-1, with 8 bases matching TRBD2. CDR3 length: 14 residues. Looked up from germline, CDR1 is SGDLS and CDR2 is YYNGEE. The V and J ends lost 8 bases and 6 bases, in that order; junction bases with no gene match: 10. The CDR3 sequence: CASSSGGMGNEQFF. Here the CDR3 DNA reads TGTGCCAGTTCCAGCGGGGGTATGGGCAATGAGCAGTTCTTC.

V and J are TRBV7-2 and TRBJ2-7; 13 nucleotides align to TRBD2. From germline, CDR1 is SGHTA and CDR2 FQGNSA. Trimming removed 7 bases from V and 4 bases from J; junction bases left unmatched: 10. The CDR3 has 16 amino acids. CDR3 residues: CASTSGTSGTRYEQYF. CDR3 DNA: TGTGCCAGCACCTCAGGGACTAGCGGGACCCGTTACGAGCAGTACTTC.

The chain recombines TRBV13 with TRBJ2-7; tentative D call: TRBD1 (6 bases). V was clipped by 1 base and J by 2 bases, with 15 bases between them. The germline CDR1 and CDR2 sequences are PRHDT and FYEKMQ (reference sequence). This CDR3 spans 16 amino acids. The CDR3 coding sequence is TGTGCCAGCAGCTTAGCCCCCGGGACAAGAGCCTACGAGCAGTACTTC. Its protein is CASSLAPGTRAYEQYF. The entire variable domain, with the rest obtained from reference TRBV13 and TRBJ2-7, is as follows: AAGVIQSPRHLIKEKRETATLKCYPIPRHDTVYWYQQGPGQDPQFLISFYEKMQSDKGSIPDRFSAQQFSDYHSELNMSSLELGDSALYFCASSLAPGTRAYEQYFGPGTRLTVT.

J is TRBJ2-7 and V is TRBV10-3, with TRBD1 matching over 8 bases. There are 14 residues in the CDR3. J was trimmed by 1 base and V by 4 bases; bases with no gene match: 3. CDR1 and CDR2 from the germline V gene are ENHRY and SYGVKD. As DNA, the CDR3 is TGTGCCATCAGTGTAGACAGGGGTTCCTACGAGCAGTACTTC. It specifies CAISVDRGSYEQYF.

The chain combines TRBV27 with TRBJ2-5; 10 bases fit TRBD1. The end of the DNA fits TRBJ2-7 better, so the J call may be wrong. The CDR3 is 16 amino acids. Looked up from germline, CDR1 is MNHEY and CDR2 is SMNVEV (reference sequence). CDR3 sequence: CASSTPSRDRGYEQYF. The CDR3 region has the DNA TGTGCCAGCAGCACACCCTCCCGGGACAGGGGATACGAGCAGTACTTC.

The genes are TRBV6-5 and TRBJ2-2, with D tentatively TRBD1 (5 bases). This CDR3 is 14 amino acids long. Per the germline V gene, CDR1 is MNHEY and CDR2 is SVGAGI. V gave up 6 bases and J gave up 8 bases, with 16 bases separating them. The CDR3 nucleotides are TGTGCCAGCAGCCCTTATCAGGGTAGTGGGGAGCTGTTTTTT. Translation: CASSPYQGSGELFF.

The chain is built from TRBV4-3 and TRBJ2-7, with 8 bases aligning to TRBD1. Germline CDR1 and CDR2: LGHNA and YSLEER. The V and J ends lost 3 bases and 5 bases, in that order; junction bases with no gene match: 12. This CDR3 has 16 amino acids. This CDR3 is CASSQAFGQGNNEQYF. The CDR3 DNA reads TGCGCCAGCAGCCAGGCTTTCGGACAGGGTAACAACGAGCAGTACTTC.

V is TRBV6-1 and J is TRBJ1-5; TRBD1 matches 10 bases. Trimming at V came to 4 bases and at J to 7 bases, leaving 4 bases not matched to a gene. The CDR3 extends over 14 amino acids. Germline assignment: CDR1 MNHNS and CDR2 SASEGT. The DNA of the CDR3 is TGTGCCAGCAGTGCTTCGGACAGGGGGCAGCCCCAGCATTTT. Residues: CASSASDRGQPQHF.